These T cell receptor beta chains were read from a single sample in a study of early T cells in non-severe SARS-CoV-2 infection. TCRdb re-called the 5' RACE reads through MiXCR, storing one row per CDR3 protein. The profile covers 80,000 or so distinct CDR3 sequences, with 5% to 7% appearing a single time and roughly 8.1% taken by the ten largest. What was sequenced was whole blood. These receptors originate from an adult who was a healthcare worker with PCR-confirmed SARS-CoV-2 infection or an uninfected control (not recorded which). CDR3s include the opening cysteine and the closing phenylalanine or tryptophan. D genes are given only for firm matches. Rows may omit the clone size; those that give it use once, few, many or a size class.

>TRBV19|.|many|TRBJ1-5
TGTGCCAGTAGTATTTCTGAACAGCCCCAGCATTTT
CASSISEQPQHF
>TRBV6-1|.|many|TRBJ1-1
TGTGCCAGCAGTGAAGCTGCCGGGAGGACTGAAGCTTTCTTT
CASSEAAGRTEAFF
>TRBV20-1|.|many|TRBJ2-3
TGCAGTGCCCCGGACGGGATGAGAGGCACAGATACGCAGTATTTT
CSAPDGMRGTDTQYF
>TRBV3-1|.|many|TRBJ1-1
TGTGCCAGCAGCCAAGGTATGAGGGTCAGGGGCACTGAAGCTTTCTTT
CASSQGMRVRGTEAFF
>TRBV6-5|.|many|TRBJ1-6
TGTGCCAGCAGTTACTCGACAGGAGTGAATTCACCCCTCCACTTT
CASSYSTGVNSPLHF
>TRBV5-1|TRBD2|.|TRBJ2-1
TGCGCCAGCAGCTCGGGACTAGCGGACTACAATGAGCAGTTCTTC
CASSSGLADYNEQFF
>TRBV7-2|TRBD2|many|TRBJ2-7
TGTGCCAGCAGTTTGTCTAGCGGGAGTGGGTACGAGCAGTACTTC
CASSLSSGSGYEQYF
>TRBV28|TRBD1|.|TRBJ1-4
TGTGCCAGCACGCCGACAGGGGGGGATGAAAAACTGTTTTTT
CASTPTGGDEKLFF
>TRBV28|TRBD1|few|TRBJ1-5
TGTGCCAGCGGAAAGTCAGGGGGCCATCAGCCCCAGCATTTT
CASGKSGGHQPQHF
>TRBV4-1|TRBD2|many|TRBJ2-3
TGCGCCAGCAGCCGTGCCGGGACTAGCGCGGGAGGTACTACAACTAGCACAGATACGCAGTATTTT
CASSRAGTSAGGTTTSTDTQYF
>TRBV5-6|TRBD1|few|TRBJ2-5
TGTGCCAGCAGCTTGAAGGGGACAGTCCATGAGACCCAGTACTTC
CASSLKGTVHETQYF
>TRBV11-2|.|many|TRBJ1-2
TGTGCCAGCAGCCGACTTTTGGGCAACTATGGCTACACCTTC
CASSRLLGNYGYTF
>TRBV6-2/TRBV6-3|.|many|TRBJ2-3
TGTGCCAGCAGTTACCATCCAGATACGCAGTATTTT
CASSYHPDTQYF
>TRBV4-3|TRBD2|many|TRBJ2-7
TGCGCCAGCAGCCAAGGGGCGGCGGGAGGAATGCGAGAGCAGTACTTC
CASSQGAAGGMREQYF
>TRBV11-2|.|many|TRBJ2-3
TGTGCCAGCAGCTTAGACAGGGGCACAGATACGCAGTATTTT
CASSLDRGTDTQYF
>TRBV5-6|.|.|TRBJ2-1
TGTGCCAGCAGCTTGCACAGGTTAAACTCCTACAATGAGCAGTTCTTC
CASSLHRLNSYNEQFF
>TRBV20-1|TRBD2|many|TRBJ2-7
TGCAGTGCAAGTAGCGGGAGTTCCTACGAGCAGTACTTC
CSASSGSSYEQYF
>TRBV6-2/TRBV6-3|TRBD2|.|TRBJ2-5
TGTGCCAGCGGACCACTTGGCGGGAGGAAGACCCAGTACTTC
CASGPLGGRKTQYF